This TCR beta chain was sequenced for a study of blood T cell repertoires in COVID-19. The overall study: T cells, B-cell-depleted T cells, or PBMCs supplied cDNA or gDNA.

Cohorts were determined from participant-reported clinical history. This table comes from immunoSEQ multiplex PCR, and its TCRdb copy is limited to in-frame clones, with some not included. The sample lists some 170,000 clones, 70% to 85% seen once, with around 15% in the top ten. Per the germline V gene, CDR1 is MNHEY and CDR2 is SVGAGI. Trimming cost V 6 bases and J 5 bases; bases outside gene matches: 9. The CDR3 loop spans 14 amino acids. This clone was found once. The chain recombines TRBV6-5 with TRBJ1-1, with 7 bases matching TRBD1. This TCR was recovered from a man aged 45-65 years who had recovered from COVID-19. Sequenced: PBMCs or T cells enriched from blood (not recorded which). The CDR3 DNA sequence: TGTGCCAGCAGGCGGGACAGCCTTTGGACTGAAGCTTTCTTT. Translation: CASRRDSLWTEAFF.